A selection of T cell receptor beta chains follows, all from one sample in a study of blood T cell repertoires in COVID-19. Repertoires were generated with immunoSEQ multiplex PCR, while TCRdb's copy carries only in-frame clones and drops some. Of 30,000 to 40,000 clones listed, 65% to 75% are singletons. Sequenced material: peripheral blood. The receptors here all came from a man between 65 and 85 years old with COVID-19, enrolled during active disease. The CDR3 runs from the conserved cysteine through the conserved F or W. Each record gives: clone size, J gene, D gene, V gene, CDR3 protein, CDR3 DNA. D genes are given only for firm matches. The listing skips clone size in some rows; elsewhere it reads once, few, many or a size class.

clone_size: -
j_call: TRBJ1-2
d_call: TRBD1
v_call: TRBV27
cdr3_aa: CASRRTGHYGYTF
cdr3_nt: TGTGCCAGCAGGCGGACAGGACACTATGGCTACACCTTC

clone_size: -
j_call: TRBJ2-7
d_call: TRBD2
v_call: TRBV27
cdr3_aa: CASSWVGGAYEQYF
cdr3_nt: TGTGCCAGCAGTTGGGTGGGAGGGGCCTACGAGCAGTACTTC

clone_size: -
j_call: TRBJ1-1
d_call: -
v_call: TRBV6-4
cdr3_aa: CASSASPGNTEAFF
cdr3_nt: TGTGCCAGCAGTGCATCTCCGGGGAACACTGAAGCTTTCTTT

clone_size: once
j_call: TRBJ1-2
d_call: -
v_call: TRBV29-1
cdr3_aa: CSSMRADTILNYGYTF
cdr3_nt: TGCAGCTCCATGCGGGCCGACACGATCCTTAACTATGGCTACACCTTC

clone_size: -
j_call: TRBJ2-7
d_call: TRBD1
v_call: TRBV3-1/TRBV3-2
cdr3_aa: CASSQGLDRAHEQYF
cdr3_nt: TGTGCCAGCAGCCAAGGACTGGACAGGGCCCACGAGCAGTACTTC

clone_size: once
j_call: TRBJ1-5
d_call: -
v_call: TRBV7-8
cdr3_aa: CASSLGSSGSVQPQHF
cdr3_nt: TGTGCCAGCAGCTTAGGAAGTTCGGGGTCAGTACAGCCCCAGCATTTT

clone_size: -
j_call: TRBJ1-1
d_call: TRBD1
v_call: TRBV19
cdr3_aa: CASSGQGMNTEAFF
cdr3_nt: TGTGCCAGTAGTGGACAGGGGATGAACACTGAAGCTTTCTTT

clone_size: few
j_call: TRBJ1-4
d_call: TRBD1
v_call: TRBV7-9
cdr3_aa: CASRLPTGGYEKLFF
cdr3_nt: TGTGCCAGCAGACTACCTACAGGGGGGTATGAAAAACTGTTTTTT

clone_size: -
j_call: TRBJ2-4
d_call: -
v_call: TRBV7-8
cdr3_aa: CASSLQDAKNIQYF
cdr3_nt: TGTGCCAGCAGCTTACAGGATGCCAAAAACATTCAGTACTTC

clone_size: -
j_call: TRBJ2-1
d_call: TRBD2
v_call: TRBV19
cdr3_aa: CASSIRKLANNEQFF
cdr3_nt: TGTGCCAGTAGTATACGAAAACTAGCGAACAATGAGCAGTTCTTC

clone_size: -
j_call: TRBJ1-2
d_call: -
v_call: TRBV19
cdr3_aa: CASSPFGRSGYGYTF
cdr3_nt: TGTGCCAGTAGTCCTTTCGGGAGGTCGGGCTATGGCTACACCTTC

clone_size: -
j_call: TRBJ2-5
d_call: -
v_call: TRBV6-5
cdr3_aa: CATPEGGGPRTQYF
cdr3_nt: TGTGCCACCCCCGAGGGTGGCGGTCCGAGGACCCAGTACTTC

clone_size: -
j_call: TRBJ1-4
d_call: -
v_call: TRBV4-1
cdr3_aa: CASSLRIPGPDHSTNEKLFF
cdr3_nt: TGCGCCAGCAGCCTCCGAATTCCGGGTCCAGATCATTCAACTAATGAAAAACTGTTTTTT

clone_size: -
j_call: TRBJ2-2
d_call: TRBD2
v_call: TRBV2
cdr3_aa: CASSLRGVGTGELFF
cdr3_nt: TGTGCCAGCAGTTTGCGGGGGGTGGGCACCGGGGAGCTGTTTTTT

clone_size: once
j_call: TRBJ2-1
d_call: TRBD2
v_call: TRBV6-5
cdr3_aa: CASSYSASGGYEQFF
cdr3_nt: TGTGCCAGCAGTTACTCGGCTAGCGGGGGATATGAGCAGTTCTTC

clone_size: -
j_call: TRBJ1-6
d_call: TRBD1
v_call: TRBV6-1
cdr3_aa: CASSDGQGRSYNSPLHF
cdr3_nt: TGTGCCAGCAGTGACGGACAGGGACGCTCCTATAATTCACCCCTCCACTTT

clone_size: once
j_call: TRBJ1-1
d_call: TRBD1
v_call: TRBV3-1/TRBV3-2
cdr3_aa: CASSSLGTVEAFF
cdr3_nt: TGTGCCAGCAGCTCCCTAGGGACAGTTGAAGCTTTCTTT

clone_size: -
j_call: TRBJ2-1
d_call: TRBD1
v_call: TRBV9
cdr3_aa: CASSVGQGGNEQFF
cdr3_nt: TGTGCCAGCAGCGTGGGACAGGGTGGTAATGAGCAGTTCTTC

clone_size: -
j_call: TRBJ2-1
d_call: -
v_call: TRBV29-1
cdr3_aa: CSVERQGGNEQFF
cdr3_nt: TGCAGCGTTGAACGGCAGGGGGGCAATGAGCAGTTCTTC

clone_size: -
j_call: TRBJ1-1
d_call: TRBD1
v_call: TRBV7-9
cdr3_aa: CASRNDRVGGSEAFF
cdr3_nt: TGTGCCAGCAGGAACGACAGGGTCGGAGGGTCTGAAGCTTTCTTT

clone_size: -
j_call: TRBJ1-2
d_call: TRBD1
v_call: TRBV10-3
cdr3_aa: CAISESGTADYGYTF
cdr3_nt: TGTGCCATCAGTGAGTCGGGGACAGCGGACTATGGCTACACCTTC

clone_size: -
j_call: TRBJ1-1
d_call: -
v_call: TRBV12-3/TRBV12-4
cdr3_aa: CASKHRANTEAFF
cdr3_nt: TGTGCCAGCAAACACAGGGCGAACACTGAAGCTTTCTTT

clone_size: -
j_call: TRBJ2-7
d_call: -
v_call: TRBV5-6
cdr3_aa: CASSLGGDSYEQYF
cdr3_nt: TGTGCCAGCAGCTTGGGGGGAGATAGCTACGAGCAGTACTTC

clone_size: few
j_call: TRBJ2-6
d_call: -
v_call: TRBV9
cdr3_aa: CASSVGGMSSGANVLTF
cdr3_nt: TGTGCCAGCAGCGTAGGAGGAATGAGCTCTGGGGCCAACGTCCTGACTTTC

clone_size: -
j_call: TRBJ2-1
d_call: TRBD1
v_call: TRBV19
cdr3_aa: CASSGQGVNEQFF
cdr3_nt: TGTGCCAGTAGTGGACAGGGGGTGAATGAGCAGTTCTTC

clone_size: -
j_call: TRBJ1-3
d_call: -
v_call: TRBV6-5
cdr3_aa: CASRPGQLSGNTIYF
cdr3_nt: TGTGCCAGCAGACCTGGACAGCTCTCTGGAAACACCATATATTTT

clone_size: -
j_call: TRBJ2-3
d_call: -
v_call: TRBV3-1/TRBV3-2
cdr3_aa: CASSQGLVSTDTQYF
cdr3_nt: TGTGCCAGCAGCCAAGGACTAGTGAGCACAGATACGCAGTATTTT

clone_size: -
j_call: TRBJ2-7
d_call: TRBD2
v_call: TRBV18
cdr3_aa: CASGNLLAEGHEQYF
cdr3_nt: TGTGCCAGCGGCAATCTTCTAGCGGAGGGCCACGAGCAGTACTTC

clone_size: -
j_call: TRBJ2-1
d_call: TRBD2
v_call: TRBV11-2
cdr3_aa: CASSPRSSGVTYNEQFF
cdr3_nt: TGTGCCAGCAGCCCCCGGTCAAGCGGGGTTACCTACAATGAGCAGTTCTTC

clone_size: -
j_call: TRBJ2-1
d_call: TRBD2
v_call: TRBV28
cdr3_aa: CATRLADNGISSYNEQFF
cdr3_nt: TGTGCCACCAGACTAGCGGACAATGGAATTAGCTCCTACAATGAGCAGTTCTTC

clone_size: few
j_call: TRBJ1-2
d_call: -
v_call: TRBV5-8
cdr3_aa: CASSLVFGRSNYGYTF
cdr3_nt: TGTGCCAGCAGCTTGGTTTTTGGCAGATCTAACTATGGCTACACCTTC

clone_size: -
j_call: TRBJ1-1
d_call: -
v_call: TRBV19
cdr3_aa: CATSGVWTEAFF
cdr3_nt: TGTGCCACCTCAGGGGTATGGACTGAAGCTTTCTTT

clone_size: -
j_call: TRBJ2-3
d_call: -
v_call: TRBV6-2/TRBV6-3
cdr3_aa: CASSLALVSDTQYF
cdr3_nt: TGTGCCAGCAGTCTAGCATTGGTCTCAGATACGCAGTATTTT

clone_size: -
j_call: TRBJ1-2
d_call: TRBD1
v_call: TRBV3-1/TRBV3-2
cdr3_aa: CASSQDRGTGTYGYTF
cdr3_nt: TGTGCCAGCAGCCAAGATCGGGGGACAGGGACCTATGGCTACACCTTC

clone_size: -
j_call: TRBJ2-1
d_call: -
v_call: TRBV18
cdr3_aa: CASSLLTSSYNEQFF
cdr3_nt: TGTGCCAGCTCACTGCTCACGAGCTCCTACAATGAGCAGTTCTTC

clone_size: -
j_call: TRBJ2-1
d_call: TRBD2
v_call: TRBV6-5
cdr3_aa: CASSSGKSDEQFF
cdr3_nt: TGTGCCAGCAGTAGCGGGAAGTCAGATGAGCAGTTCTTC

clone_size: -
j_call: TRBJ1-1
d_call: -
v_call: TRBV29-1
cdr3_aa: CSVVILGGLGTSNTEAFF
cdr3_nt: TGCAGCGTTGTAATCTTGGGGGGGTTGGGGACCTCAAACACTGAAGCTTTCTTT

clone_size: -
j_call: TRBJ1-2
d_call: -
v_call: TRBV7-9
cdr3_aa: CASSQGHQGYTF
cdr3_nt: TGTGCCAGCAGCCAGGGACACCAAGGCTACACCTTC

clone_size: once
j_call: TRBJ1-1
d_call: -
v_call: TRBV7-8
cdr3_aa: CASSLGGGTEAFF
cdr3_nt: TGTGCCAGCAGCCTCGGGGGAGGCACTGAAGCTTTCTTT

clone_size: -
j_call: TRBJ2-1
d_call: -
v_call: TRBV5-1
cdr3_aa: CASSGQTKSSYNEQFF
cdr3_nt: TGCGCCAGCAGTGGACAGACCAAAAGCTCCTACAATGAGCAGTTCTTC

clone_size: once
j_call: TRBJ1-6
d_call: TRBD1
v_call: TRBV9
cdr3_aa: CASSVGTGVDNSPLHF
cdr3_nt: TGTGCCAGCAGCGTGGGGACAGGGGTAGATAATTCACCCCTCCACTTT

clone_size: -
j_call: TRBJ1-1
d_call: -
v_call: TRBV27
cdr3_aa: CASSDLGGHMNTEAFF
cdr3_nt: TGTGCCAGCAGTGACCTCGGGGGTCACATGAACACTGAAGCTTTCTTT

clone_size: -
j_call: TRBJ2-1
d_call: TRBD2
v_call: TRBV25-1
cdr3_aa: CASRGTSGSTGEQFF
cdr3_nt: TGTGCCAGCAGGGGAACTAGCGGGAGTACCGGTGAGCAGTTCTTC

clone_size: few
j_call: TRBJ2-7
d_call: TRBD2
v_call: TRBV5-4
cdr3_aa: CASSTGLAGNEQYF
cdr3_nt: TGTGCCAGCAGCACTGGACTAGCGGGAAACGAGCAGTACTTC

clone_size: -
j_call: TRBJ2-2
d_call: -
v_call: TRBV10-1
cdr3_aa: CASSPRGSGTTGELFF
cdr3_nt: TGCGCCAGCAGTCCAAGGGGCAGCGGGACAACCGGGGAGCTGTTTTTT

clone_size: -
j_call: TRBJ1-3
d_call: -
v_call: TRBV6-5
cdr3_aa: CASREAGLAYF
cdr3_nt: TGTGCCAGCAGAGAGGCCGGATTGGCATATTTT

clone_size: -
j_call: TRBJ2-3
d_call: -
v_call: TRBV7-3
cdr3_aa: CASSRTGTDTQYF
cdr3_nt: TGTGCCAGCAGCAGGACAGGCACAGATACGCAGTATTTT

clone_size: -
j_call: TRBJ1-1
d_call: TRBD1
v_call: TRBV9
cdr3_aa: CASSPRQGGTEAFF
cdr3_nt: TGTGCCAGCAGCCCGAGACAGGGGGGGACTGAAGCTTTCTTT

clone_size: once
j_call: TRBJ1-4
d_call: -
v_call: TRBV7-2
cdr3_aa: CASRDIGEKLFF
cdr3_nt: TGTGCCAGCAGAGACATAGGTGAAAAACTGTTTTTT

clone_size: -
j_call: TRBJ2-2
d_call: -
v_call: TRBV6-5
cdr3_aa: CASSQLSGTGELFF
cdr3_nt: TGTGCCAGCAGTCAACTCAGCGGCACCGGGGAGCTGTTTTTT

clone_size: -
j_call: TRBJ2-1
d_call: TRBD2
v_call: TRBV7-2
cdr3_aa: CASSLPSGYYEQFF
cdr3_nt: TGTGCCAGCAGCTTACCTAGCGGGTACTATGAGCAGTTCTTC

clone_size: -
j_call: TRBJ2-7
d_call: -
v_call: TRBV14
cdr3_aa: CASSQLSTGAYEQYF
cdr3_nt: TGTGCCAGCAGCCAACTAAGCACAGGAGCCTACGAGCAGTACTTC

clone_size: -
j_call: TRBJ2-3
d_call: TRBD2
v_call: TRBV5-1
cdr3_aa: CASSFGTTLPTDTQYF
cdr3_nt: TGCGCCAGCAGCTTCGGGACTACCCTGCCCACAGATACGCAGTATTTT

clone_size: -
j_call: TRBJ1-3
d_call: -
v_call: TRBV7-2
cdr3_aa: CASSQSGGGGNTIYF
cdr3_nt: TGTGCCAGCAGCCAGTCCGGGGGGGGAGGAAACACCATATATTTT